This T cell receptor (beta chain) is from a study of blood T cell repertoires in COVID-19. Overall study context: T cells, B-cell-depleted T cells, or PBMCs provided the cDNA or gDNA that served as material.

This clone was seen once. In the original processing: Cell counts per sample came from amplifying reference gene primers. Profiled with immunoSEQ multiplex PCR; TCRdb holds only in-frame clones, not every one. V, J and clone size reflect that table, while D and trimming were determined from the DNA. The sample has around 170,000 clones, 75% to 90% seen once; the top ten hold 5.5% to 7.5%. Sequenced: peripheral blood. This sequence was found in a woman in her 40s with acute or convalescent COVID-19.

CDR3 sequence reads: CASSLVAGGPNEQFF. The CDR3 DNA follows: TGTGCCAGCAGCTTAGTTGCGGGAGGGCCGAATGAGCAGTTCTTC. V and J are TRBV7-2 and TRBJ2-1; 9 bases agree with TRBD2. The germline V gene encodes CDR1 SGHTA and CDR2 FQGNSA. This CDR3 contains 15 residues. V was clipped by 1 base and J by 7 bases; unmatched bases: 5. The full variable domain, completed using reference TRBV7-2 and TRBJ2-1, is GAGVSQSPSNKVTEKGKDVELRCDPISGHTALYWYRQSLGQGLEFLIYFQGNSAPDKSGLPSDRFSAERTGGSVSTLTIQRTQQEDSAVYLCASSLVAGGPNEQFFGPGTRLTVL.